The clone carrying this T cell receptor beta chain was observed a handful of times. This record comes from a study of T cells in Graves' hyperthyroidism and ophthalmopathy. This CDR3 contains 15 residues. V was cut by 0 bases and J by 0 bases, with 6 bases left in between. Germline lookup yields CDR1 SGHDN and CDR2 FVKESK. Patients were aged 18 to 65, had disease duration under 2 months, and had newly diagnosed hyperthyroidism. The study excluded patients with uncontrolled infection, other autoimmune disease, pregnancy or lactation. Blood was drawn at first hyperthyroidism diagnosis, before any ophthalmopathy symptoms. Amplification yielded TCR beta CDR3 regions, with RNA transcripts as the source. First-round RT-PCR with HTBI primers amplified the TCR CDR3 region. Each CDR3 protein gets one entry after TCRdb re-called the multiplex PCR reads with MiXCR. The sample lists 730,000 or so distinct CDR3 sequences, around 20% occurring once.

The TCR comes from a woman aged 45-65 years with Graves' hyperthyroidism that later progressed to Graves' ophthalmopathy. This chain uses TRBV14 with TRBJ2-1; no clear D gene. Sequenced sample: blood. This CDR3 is CASSQEVASYNEQFF. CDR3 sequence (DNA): TGTGCCAGCAGCCAAGAGGTCGCCTCCTACAATGAGCAGTTCTTC.